The 26 T cell receptor beta chains given below trace back to one sample, sequenced in a study of a mutant IDH1 vaccine in newly diagnosed glioma. The repertoire was sequenced with immunoSEQ multiplex PCR; TCRdb's copy has only in-frame clones and lacks some. This repertoire shows 85,000 to 100,000 clones, roughly 90% found once; its top ten account for approximately 0.6%. Time point: baseline, week 1 (first vaccination visit). Treatment reported: pre-vaccination baseline after standard-of-care therapy. The starting material was PBMCs, obtained from a glioma patient treated with radiotherapy, temozolomide or both. Receptors were obtained from a woman aged 50 to 65 with glioma.

The rearrangement links TRBV2 to TRBJ2-1; 9 nucleotides agree with TRBD2. The length of the CDR3 is 13 residues. The germline gives CDR1 SNHLY, CDR2 FYNNEI. In DNA, the CDR3 is TGTGCGGCCTTAGCGGGAGATAACAATGAGCAGTTCTTC. Protein product: CAALAGDNNEQFF.

The gene calls are TRBV7-9 and TRBJ2-2; TRBD2 agrees at 11 bases. V gave up 4 bases and J gave up 6 bases; unmatched junction bases: 13. The CDR3 spans 18 residues. The germline V gene has CDR1 SEHNR and CDR2 FQNEAQ (reference sequence). Written as DNA, the CDR3 is TGTGCCAGCAGCTGGCCCGATGTAGCGGGAGGGAGGCCCGGGGAGCTGTTTTTT. It yields the protein CASSWPDVAGGRPGELFF. Looking up the rest from reference TRBV7-9 and TRBJ2-2 gives the full variable domain: DTGVSQNPRHKITKRGQNVTFRCDPISEHNRLYWYRQTLGQGPEFLTYFQNEAQLEKSRLLSDRFSAERPKGSFSTLEIQRTEQGDSAMYLCASSWPDVAGGRPGELFFGEGSRLTVL.

Points on this clone: The junction shows a germline mismatch at one end, possibly a read error. This chain joins TRBV11-3 and TRBJ1-1; the D is unclear. CDR1 and CDR2 from the germline V gene are SGHNT and YENEEA. The CDR3 contains 13 residues. The CDR3 coding sequence is TGTGCCAGCAGCTTAGATGCTGGCACTGACGCTTTCTTT. Encoded protein: CASSLDAGTDAFF.

The rearrangement uses TRBV6-5 and TRBJ2-7, with TRBD1 identical over 9 bases. V lost 2 bases and J lost 0; bases outside the gene matches: 2. Germline V CDR1 and CDR2: MNHEY, SVGAGI. CDR3 length: 15 amino acids. DNA for the CDR3: TGTGCCAGCAGTTACGACAGGGGGGGCTCCTACGAGCAGTACTTC. It codes for CASSYDRGGSYEQYF.

This chain joins TRBV5-1 and TRBJ2-7; either TRBD1 or TRBD2 may supply D (5 bases each). V was cut by 4 bases and J by 3 bases, with 14 bases left in between. The CDR3 consists of 14 residues. The germline V gene encodes CDR1 SGHRS and CDR2 YFSETQ. The CDR3 DNA reads as TGCGCCAGCAGCGGGGCAACTAGGAACTACGAGCAGTACTTC. Protein: CASSGATRNYEQYF.

J is TRBJ1-5 and V is TRBV27; the D gene is possibly TRBD1 (5 bases). V lost 6 bases and J 2 bases, leaving 14 bases between the germline ends. The CDR3 is made up of 15 amino acids. Germline V gives CDR1 MNHEY, CDR2 SMNVEV (reference sequence). DNA of the CDR3: TGTGCCAGCAGCCCAATGGTCAGGGGCAATCAGCCCCAGCATTTT. It yields the protein CASSPMVRGNQPQHF.

V is TRBV14 and J is TRBJ2-5; D uncertain. The V end was cut by 2 bases, the J end by 5 bases, with 3 bases between. This CDR3 has 11 amino acids. Germline values: CDR1 SGHDN, CDR2 FVKESK. CDR3 DNA sequence: TGTGCCAGCAGCCAATATGAGACCCAGTACTTC. This codes for CASSQYETQYF.

The chain recombines TRBV9 with TRBJ2-5; 8 bases line up with TRBD1. Germline V gives CDR1 SGDLS, CDR2 YYNGEE. The V and J ends lost 4 bases and 1 base, in that order; junction bases with no gene match: 6. The CDR3 contains 15 residues. CDR3 sequence reads: CASSRRQGLQETQYF. The CDR3 DNA follows: TGTGCCAGCAGCAGACGACAGGGGCTCCAAGAGACCCAGTACTTC.

The chain has TRBV10-1 and TRBJ2-1, with D possibly being TRBD1 (6 bases). The V end was cut by 3 bases, the J end by 1 base, with 13 bases between. Germline values: CDR1 WNHNN, CDR2 SYGVQD (reference sequence). There are 16 residues in the CDR3. CDR3 nucleotide sequence: TGCGCCAGCAGTGATGTGGGGGCCCCATCCTACAATGAGCAGTTCTTC. Its translation: CASSDVGAPSYNEQFF.

V is TRBV10-3 and J is TRBJ2-7; tentatively, D is TRBD2 (5 bases). Germline CDR1 ENHRY, CDR2 SYGVKD. Trimming removed 5 bases from V and 0 bases from J, with 14 bases in between. The CDR3 is 15 residues long. CDR3 nucleotide sequence: TGTGCCATCAGTTTTCCCCCACTAGGCTCCTACGAGCAGTACTTC. It specifies CAISFPPLGSYEQYF.

The rearrangement joins TRBV28 to TRBJ1-6; 11 nucleotides line up with TRBD1. The CDR3 consists of 14 residues. Germline assignment: CDR1 MDHEN and CDR2 SYDVKM. V trimming: 11 bases; J trimming: 8 bases; junction bases outside the gene matches: 8. In DNA form, the CDR3 reads TGTGCCGCCTGCGGGACAGGGGGGTATTCACCCCTCCACTTT. This codes for CAACGTGGYSPLHF. The variable domain in full, completed from reference TRBV28 and TRBJ1-6, reads DVKVTQSSRYLVKRTGEKVFLECVQDMDHENMFWYRQDPGLGLRLIYFSYDVKMKEKGDIPEGYSVSREKKERFSLILESASTNQTSMYLCAACGTGGYSPLHFGNGTRLTVT.

The rearrangement uses TRBV5-1 and TRBJ2-5; 8 bases are shared with TRBD2. V shed 0 bases, J shed 5 bases, and the junction held 12 bases outside the gene matches. The V gene's germline CDR1 is SGHRS and CDR2 YFSETQ. The CDR3 is 17 amino acids. For the CDR3, the DNA is TGCGCCAGCAGCTTGGTGAGGACTAGCTACGAGGAGGAGACCCAGTACTTC. Its protein is CASSLVRTSYEEETQYF.

The chain recombines TRBV28 with TRBJ1-6; D is perhaps TRBD1 (5 bases). The germline V and J ends were trimmed by 3 bases and 9 bases, with 24 bases remaining between them. The germline V gene encodes CDR1 MDHEN and CDR2 SYDVKM. CDR3 length equals 18 residues. The CDR3 nucleotides are TGTGCCAGCAGTTTTGGTCAGGGTTCTTCGGGATCGCGTTCACCCCTCCACTTT. Translating it yields CASSFGQGSSGSRSPLHF.

V gene TRBV6-4 combines with J gene TRBJ2-7, with 7 bases fitting TRBD1. Germline V gene sequence: CDR1 MRHNA, CDR2 SNTAGT. The CDR3 runs 13 residues. J gave up 4 bases and V 2 bases, and 2 bases lay outside the gene matches. The CDR3 is CASSDEGAYEQYF. The CDR3 region has the DNA TGTGCCAGCAGTGACGAGGGGGCATACGAGCAGTACTTC.

V usage is TRBV28 and J usage is TRBJ2-7; either TRBD1 or TRBD2 may supply D (5 bases each). Trimming took off 8 bases at V and 2 bases at J, with 7 bases between the two ends. In germline, CDR1 is MDHEN, CDR2 SYDVKM. The CDR3 runs to 11 residues. In DNA form, the CDR3 reads TGTGCCAGCGGGGGAGCCTACGAGCAGTACTTC. It codes for CASGGAYEQYF. The full variable domain, completed using reference TRBV28 and TRBJ2-7, is DVKVTQSSRYLVKRTGEKVFLECVQDMDHENMFWYRQDPGLGLRLIYFSYDVKMKEKGDIPEGYSVSREKKERFSLILESASTNQTSMYLCASGGAYEQYFGPGTRLTVT.

The chain joins TRBV6-1 to TRBJ2-5, with D possibly TRBD1 on 5 matching bases. TRBJ2-7 explains the end of the DNA better; the J call may be wrong. This CDR3 region has 13 residues. Per germline, CDR1 MNHNS and CDR2 SASEGT. The CDR3 reads CASRGQSSYEQYF. The DNA of the CDR3 is TGTGCCAGCAGGGGGCAGAGCTCCTACGAGCAGTACTTC.

The CDR3: CASSQGGYRNQPQHF. CDR3 DNA sequence: TGTGCCAGCAGCCAAGGAGGGTATCGGAATCAGCCCCAGCATTTT. The gene calls are TRBV4-2 and TRBJ1-5; D gene ambiguous. CDR1 is LGHNA, CDR2 YNFKEQ, per germline. Trimming took 1 base from V and 4 from J, leaving 11 bases between them. CDR3 size: 15 residues.

V gene TRBV30 combines with J gene TRBJ2-1; 11 bases are shared with TRBD2. Unmatched junction bases numbered 5, after V lost 1 base and J lost 3 bases. Germline V gene sequence: CDR1 GTSNPN, CDR2 SVGIG (reference sequence). The CDR3 is made up of 16 amino acids. This chain's CDR3 is CAWSAPGLAVYNEQFF. The CDR3, as DNA: TGTGCCTGGAGTGCCCCGGGACTAGCGGTCTACAATGAGCAGTTCTTC. Looking up the rest from reference TRBV30 and TRBJ2-1 gives the full variable domain: SQTIHQWPATLVQPVGSPLSLECTVEGTSNPNLYWYRQAAGRGLQLLFYSVGIGQISSEVPQNLSASRPQDRQFILSSKKLLLSDSGFYLCAWSAPGLAVYNEQFFGPGTRLTVL.

This sequence joins TRBV2 and TRBJ1-1; 8 bases align to TRBD1. Germline-derived CDR1 and CDR2 are SNHLY and FYNNEI. The CDR3 is made up of 16 amino acids. Trimming at V came to 6 bases and at J to 3 bases, leaving 12 bases not matched to a gene. CDR3 nucleotide sequence: TGTGCCAGCAGGTGGAGGGCAGGGGGCGGGTACACTGAAGCTTTCTTT. Its protein product is CASRWRAGGGYTEAFF.

The CDR3 here is CASSPGLAGARDTQYF. The CDR3 coding sequence is TGTGCCAGCTCACCCGGACTAGCGGGAGCAAGAGATACGCAGTATTTT. The chain recombines TRBV18 with TRBJ2-3, with 13 bases identical to TRBD2. The trim removed 3 bases at V and 5 bases at J, leaving 5 bases unmatched. Germline CDR1 and CDR2: KGHSH and LQKENI. The CDR3 spans 16 residues. Supplemented by reference TRBV18 and TRBJ2-3, the full variable domain reads NAGVMQNPRHLVRRRGQEARLRCSPMKGHSHVYWYRQLPEEGLKFMVYLQKENIIDESGMPKERFSAEFPKEGPSILRIQQVVRGDSAAYFCASSPGLAGARDTQYFGPGTRLTVL.

The V gene is TRBV19, the J gene TRBJ2-5; 8 bases are shared with TRBD1. Germline CDR1 is LNHDA and CDR2 is SQIVND (reference sequence). CDR3 length equals 15 residues. The trim removed 5 bases at V and 2 bases at J, leaving 7 bases unmatched. CDR3 nucleotides: TGTGCCAGTAGTGGTATAAGGACAGGGCAAGAGACCCAGTACTTC. Protein sequence: CASSGIRTGQETQYF.

J is TRBJ2-5 and V is TRBV7-8; the D gene is possibly TRBD2 (6 bases). The last part of the DNA fits TRBJ2-7 better; the J call may be wrong. Germline CDR1 and CDR2: SGHVS and FQNEAQ. There are 15 residues in the CDR3. The CDR3 DNA sequence: TGTGCCAGCAGCTTAGGAACGGGAGTTCCCTACGAGCAGTACTTC. As protein: CASSLGTGVPYEQYF.

This clone occurred a few times. The rearrangement links TRBV28 to TRBJ2-7, with a tentative D call TRBD1 (5 bases). CDR1 is MDHEN and CDR2 is SYDVKM in the germline V gene. V lost 6 bases to trimming and J lost 4 bases, with 10 bases between them. The CDR3 loop spans 12 amino acids. The CDR3 here is CASSQGLYEQYF. In DNA form, the CDR3 reads TGTGCCAGCAGCCAGGGCTTATACGAGCAGTACTTC.

The chain has TRBV9 and TRBJ2-2; 11 nucleotides line up with TRBD2. The V gene end was trimmed by 0 bases and the J gene end by 5 bases; junction bases not matched to a gene: 12. In germline, CDR1 is SGDLS, CDR2 YYNGEE. This CDR3 comprises 19 residues. The CDR3 protein is CASSVATEVAGGRTGELFF. The CDR3, as DNA: TGTGCCAGCAGCGTAGCTACGGAGGTAGCGGGAGGGAGGACCGGGGAGCTGTTTTTT.

CDR3 nucleotide sequence: TGTGCCAGTAGCCCAACCCCCCCGGGAGGGAGCTCCTACAATGAGCAGTTCTTC. Translation: CASSPTPPGGSSYNEQFF. The chain combines TRBV19 with TRBJ2-1, with TRBD2 matching over 8 bases. V lost 6 bases to trimming and J lost 0 bases; unmatched junction nucleotides: 13. Germline V lookup: CDR1 LNHDA, CDR2 SQIVND (reference sequence). CDR3 size: 18 residues.

V and J are TRBV29-1 and TRBJ2-1, with TRBD1 identical over 7 bases. Germline loops: CDR1 SQVTM, CDR2 ANQGSEA. The CDR3 spans 12 residues. V shed 5 bases, J shed 3 bases, and the junction held 1 base outside the gene matches. CDR3 bases: TGCAGCGTTCAGGGGGACTACAATGAGCAGTTCTTC. This codes for CSVQGDYNEQFF.